This TCR beta chain was observed in a study of shared clonotypes between healthy human individuals. Clones were read by immunoSEQ multiplex PCR, and TCRdb kept only the in-frame ones, dropping some. The table includes millions of clones, about 95% detected once. Germline CDR1 and CDR2: SGDLS and YYNGEE. V was clipped by 0 bases and J by 10 bases, with 11 bases between them. This CDR3 spans 13 amino acids. The naive CD8 population came from CD45RO-negative cells selected for CCR7, without terminally differentiated effector memory CD45RA+ cells. Specimen: naive CD8+ T cells sorted from blood. The origin of this receptor is a man in his late teens or twenties in good health. The V gene is TRBV9, the J gene TRBJ2-1; no reliable D call. This CDR3 reads CASSVEDWSEQFF. In DNA form, the CDR3 reads TGTGCCAGCAGCGTAGAGGATTGGTCAGAGCAGTTCTTC.